One and the same sample provided the 13 T cell receptor beta chains below, sequenced in a study of OX40 agonist ivuxolimab in advanced cancers. Some clones are missing from TCRdb's copy, which holds only in-frame ones; the method was immunoSEQ multiplex PCR. The sample carries about 45,000 clones, 80% recorded once. The material was CD4+ or CD8+ T cells sorted from blood, obtained in a trial of the OX40 agonist ivuxolimab. These TCRs come from an adult with an advanced solid tumor such as melanoma, head and neck, liver or kidney cancer.

V is TRBV10-3 and J is TRBJ1-4; D is undetermined. This CDR3 region has 13 residues. Trimming stripped 6 bases from V and 5 bases from J, with 10 bases between. Looked up from germline, CDR1 is ENHRY and CDR2 is SYGVKD. CDR3 coding DNA: TGTGCCATCAGCCCGTCCATCAATGAAAAACTGTTTTTT. It specifies CAISPSINEKLFF.

The rearrangement links TRBV18 to TRBJ2-7; TRBD1 agrees at 9 bases. V was clipped by 6 bases and J by 5 bases; unmatched bases: 11. The length of the CDR3 is 15 residues. CDR1 is KGHSH, CDR2 LQKENI, per germline. The DNA for the CDR3 is TGTGCCAGCTCGTCTTTACAGGGGGCGCGGGACGAGCAGTACTTC. Amino acid sequence: CASSSLQGARDEQYF.

This sequence joins TRBV5-1 and TRBJ2-7; D is perhaps TRBD2 (6 bases). V lost 1 base and J lost 7, with 15 bases in between. This CDR3 is built from 14 residues. Germline values: CDR1 SGHRS, CDR2 YFSETQ. The CDR3 sequence: CASSLLAGPGEQYF. The CDR3 DNA sequence: TGCGCCAGCAGCTTGTTGGCGGGACCAGGTGAGCAGTACTTC. The whole variable domain, remainder taken from reference TRBV5-1 and TRBJ2-7, is KAGVTQTPRYLIKTRGQQVTLSCSPISGHRSVSWYQQTPGQGLQFLFEYFSETQRNKGNFPGRFSGRQFSNSRSEMNVSTLELGDSALYLCASSLLAGPGEQYFGPGTRLTVT.

This chain links TRBV13 with TRBJ2-5; TRBD2 aligns across 7 bases. The J call may be wrong; the DNA end is better matched by TRBJ2-7. Per germline, CDR1 PRHDT and CDR2 FYEKMQ (reference sequence). CDR3 length equals 16 residues. The CDR3 loop is CASSFQKSGIRYEQYF. The CDR3, as DNA: TGTGCCAGCAGCTTCCAAAAAAGCGGGATTAGATACGAGCAGTACTTC.

This clone was detected once. The chain combines TRBV11-2 with TRBJ2-5; maybe TRBD2 (5 bases). CDR3 length: 14 amino acids. Deletions cut 5 bases from V and 5 bases from J, with 15 bases between. Germline V gives CDR1 SGHAT, CDR2 FQNNGV. The CDR3 DNA follows: TGTGCCAGCAGCCCCCAGACTAACGGGGAGACCCAGTACTTC. It yields the protein CASSPQTNGETQYF.

This clone has a single count. The CDR3 reads CASTPGTSYNEQFF. CDR3 nucleotide sequence: TGTGCCAGTACCCCAGGAACCTCCTACAATGAGCAGTTCTTC. The chain recombines TRBV19 with TRBJ2-1; D uncertain. Germline lookup yields CDR1 LNHDA and CDR2 SQIVND (reference sequence). CDR3 length equals 14 residues. The V end was cut by 7 bases, the J end by 0 bases, with 10 bases between. Using reference TRBV19 and TRBJ2-1 for the parts outside the CDR3, the full variable domain is DGGITQSPKYLFRKEGQNVTLSCEQNLNHDAMYWYRQDPGQGLRLIYYSQIVNDFQKGDIAEGYSVSREKKESFPLTVTSAQKNPTAFYLCASTPGTSYNEQFFGPGTRLTVL.

The V call is TRBV18, the J call TRBJ1-1; D is perhaps TRBD1 (5 bases). Germline CDR1 reads KGHSH; CDR2 reads LQKENI. Deletions cut 2 bases from V and 10 bases from J, with 11 bases between. This CDR3 spans 12 amino acids. CDR3 region: CASSPWDHGAFF. The DNA for the CDR3 is TGTGCCAGCTCACCATGGGACCATGGAGCTTTCTTT.

This chain joins TRBV29-1 and TRBJ2-7, with a weak D call TRBD1 (5 bases). Germline lookup yields CDR1 SQVTM and CDR2 ANQGSEA. The ends were cut back, 0 bases at V and 2 bases at J, with 11 bases in the middle. The CDR3 is 14 residues long. CDR3 bases: TGCAGCGTTGAAGATGGCAGGGTCCCCTACGAGCAGTACTTC. Its protein product is CSVEDGRVPYEQYF.

This sequence joins TRBV25-1 and TRBJ2-7, with a weak D call TRBD2 (5 bases). Trimming removed 4 bases from V and 6 bases from J, with 13 bases in between. The CDR3 is 13 residues long. The germline V gene has CDR1 MGHDK and CDR2 SYGVNS. CDR3 DNA: TGTGCCAGCAGTGGCAGCGCACTAGTCGAGCAGTACTTC. Protein product: CASSGSALVEQYF.

CDR3 amino acids: CASSPGTGVNTEAFF. The DNA for the CDR3 is TGTGCCAGCAGCCCGGGGACAGGGGTGAACACTGAAGCTTTCTTT. The chain joins TRBV5-4 to TRBJ1-1; 10 bases agree with TRBD1. Germline V CDR1 and CDR2: SGHNT, YYREEE (reference sequence). CDR3 size: 15 residues. The V segment lost 4 bases and the J segment 0 bases; nucleotides outside the gene matches: 3.

This clone has more than one count but fewer than ten. The chain combines TRBV7-2 with TRBJ1-1; TRBD1 matches 7 bases. Germline CDR1 is SGHTA and CDR2 is FQGNSA. V dropped 6 bases and J dropped 7; count of bases not matched to a gene: 8. This CDR3 has 13 amino acids. CDR3 coding DNA: TGTGCCAGCAGAGCGACAGGGTTTGGTGAAGCTTTCTTT. Its translation is CASRATGFGEAFF.

This chain joins TRBV4-2 and TRBJ2-7; unclear D gene. With 1 base removed from V and 2 bases from J, the gap between germline ends came to 12 bases. The germline V gene has CDR1 LGHNA and CDR2 YNFKEQ. The length of the CDR3 is 15 residues. CDR3 amino acids: CASSQVASTAYEQYF. CDR3 in DNA: TGTGCCAGCAGCCAAGTGGCTAGTACCGCCTACGAGCAGTACTTC.

The gene calls are TRBV27 and TRBJ1-1; a possible D gene is TRBD1 (6 bases). This CDR3 has 14 residues. Trimming cost V 5 bases and J 3 bases, with 13 bases left between them. Germline CDR1 MNHEY, CDR2 SMNVEV (reference sequence). The CDR3 coding sequence is TGTGCCAGCAGTATCGACAGGCTCGACACTGAAGCTTTCTTT. Amino acid sequence: CASSIDRLDTEAFF.